A selection of T cell receptor beta chains follows, all from one sample in a study of T cells in Graves' hyperthyroidism and ophthalmopathy. TCRdb independently ran MiXCR on the multiplex PCR reads; one entry per CDR3 protein. Among about 600,000 distinct CDR3 sequences listed, approximately 15% were seen once. Sequencing input: blood. These receptors were obtained from a woman aged 18 to 35 with Graves' ophthalmopathy. Both conserved end residues are part of each CDR3. Fields, in order: V gene, D gene, J gene, CDR3 protein. The D gene is left open where the match is weak.

>TRBV2|TRBD1|TRBJ1-5
CASRRGLRGNQPQHF
>TRBV20-1|.|TRBJ2-3
CSALAGGDSTDTQYF
>TRBV20-1|.|TRBJ2-7
CSANDQGNSYEQYF
>TRBV30|.|TRBJ2-7
CAWSEPSFEQYF
>TRBV7-7|.|TRBJ2-3
CASSPLGTDTQYF
>TRBV7-2|.|TRBJ2-7
CASSLGTRGRLGEQYF
>TRBV20-1|.|TRBJ1-2
CSARDVERQDGYTF
>TRBV28|.|TRBJ2-7
CASKAGGPVLKQYF
>TRBV11-2|.|TRBJ1-3
CASSSRGYGTGNTIYF
>TRBV19|.|TRBJ2-2
CASSEIYTGELFF
>TRBV7-6|.|TRBJ1-2
CASSSISRPANYGYTF
>TRBV24-1|.|TRBJ2-3
CATSGRRGRDTQYF
>TRBV16|.|TRBJ1-1
CASSQFGTEAFF
>TRBV19|TRBD1|TRBJ2-7
CASSIPGQVSEQYF
>TRBV7-8|TRBD1|TRBJ2-3
CASSLEQGADTQYF
>TRBV11-2|.|TRBJ1-1
CASSFGRFRDTEAFF
>TRBV7-9|.|TRBJ2-3
CASSDTGNVQDTQYF
>TRBV18|.|TRBJ1-5
CASSPLGEDQPQHF
>TRBV12-3/TRBV12-4|TRBD1|TRBJ1-5
CASSSRRRGQGYQPQHF
>TRBV5-1|.|TRBJ2-2
CASSSGTVNTGELFF
>TRBV7-3|TRBD2|TRBJ2-1
CASSFGSGSENEQFF